A selection of T cell receptor beta chains follows, all from one sample in a study of T cell repertoires and Cas9 in healthy adults. Assay used: immunoSEQ multiplex PCR; TCRdb lists only in-frame clones, some missing. The sample records about 22,000 clones, roughly 90% being singletons. Specimen: CD4+ effector T cells (CD127+, CD25-, CD137-, CD154-) from PBMCs; culture status not recorded. All receptors come from a human donor in good health. Both conserved end residues are part of each CDR3. The order of the fields is CDR3 protein, V gene, clone size. Where a row states a size, it is once, few, many or the class of an expanded clone; other rows omit it.

CASSPTPGQEYGYTF,TRBV9,-
CAWSVGTRINTF,TRBV30,-
CASSHETSGVYNEQFF,TRBV5-1,-
CSGSAGGTDTQYF,TRBV29-1,-
CASSLGQGPSNQPQHF,TRBV7-2,once
CAISPGGQVTGELFF,TRBV10-3,-
CASSDLRQGNQPQHF,TRBV6-1,-
CASSLLREDKDTQYF,TRBV7-2,once
CASTPLGATGTQYF,TRBV19,-
CASSLTGGGETQYF,TRBV7-9,-
CASSPGTSGRAAAKNIQYF,TRBV7-8,-
CASRRPSLGTDGYTF,TRBV5-1,-
CSAADTDTQYF,TRBV29-1,-
CASSSTRDRAYEQYF,TRBV18,-
CASSQDLAGSNIQYF,TRBV4-3,-
CASSVSIPGTIYF,TRBV9,-
CASRWQGDTGELFF,TRBV2,-
CASRGGSYTEAFF,TRBV19,-
CASSYHGTGHNQPQHF,TRBV7-2,-
CASSLQVGVSYGYTF,TRBV4-1,-
CASSSPSTDTQYF,TRBV7-2,-
CASSLEGGGGYGYTF,TRBV7-2,-
CASSLERQGSYNEQFF,TRBV11-2,-
CASSLSPGQGVRTEAFF,TRBV11-2,-
CASSQDDIYRSGYTF,TRBV4-3,-
CASSKGTSTYNEQFF,TRBV9,-
CASAVLNTEAFF,TRBV28,-
CASSGRGGTLEQFF,TRBV7-2,-
CASRTRPFNEKLFF,TRBV6-5,-
CASSQGGFGTSNQPQHF,TRBV6-1,-
CASSYWEGGNYGYTF,TRBV6-5,-
CASSSTAKVAEAFF,TRBV19,-
CASRGDNTGELFF,TRBV6-1,few
CSVGSGRETQYF,TRBV29-1,-
CASSSPDVTKQFF,TRBV5-4,-
CASSLVAPNSGRGPDTQYF,TRBV7-6,-
CSVCPSGANVLTF,TRBV29-1,-
CASSLVPLENTIYF,TRBV7-2,-
CASSEDSSSYYEQYF,TRBV5-4,-
CASSTSGLGSTDTQYF,TRBV9,-
CASSQDPQSTGALGEQYF,TRBV4-3,-
CASSVSGSLGEQFF,TRBV2,-
CASSLALGQTGGEQFF,TRBV5-4,-
CARSLWAAPVYGYTF,TRBV5-3,-
CASSLQGQGLNTEAFF,TRBV7-2,-
CASSYSRTGGGEQYF,TRBV6-5,-
CASSPALAGGPHQETQYF,TRBV27,-
CASSLGIYRGGYGYTF,TRBV5-1,few